These T cell receptor beta chains were read from a single sample in a study of T-cell reconstitution after alpha-beta-depleted transplantation in children. In TCRdb, the PCR reads were re-called with MiXCR into one record per CDR3 protein. The data contain 200,000 to 250,000 distinct CDR3 sequences, 8.4% of them singletons. Specimen: PBMCs, mostly from graft donor cells, collected 360 days after TCRalphabeta/CD19-depleted stem cell transplant. The origin of the receptors is a male patient between 2 and 10 years old who had a stem cell transplant for acute myeloid leukemia, so the T cells may come from the graft donor. Both conserved end residues are part of each CDR3. The D gene is left open where the match is weak. Size is stated for part of the rows, as once, few or many counts, or as a class when the clone is expanded.

TRBD2	TRBV5-1	many	TRBJ2-1	CASSLKLGLAGGDEQFF	TGCGCCAGCAGCTTAAAACTCGGACTAGCGGGAGGTGATGAGCAGTTCTTC
TRBD2	TRBV6-5	few	TRBJ2-1	CASSYSGGSGSQFF	TGTGCCAGCAGTTACTCCGGGGGTAGCGGGTCGCAGTTCTTC
.	TRBV4-1	few	TRBJ2-2	CASSQVVATTGELFF	TGCGCCAGCAGCCAAGTTGTGGCGACCACCGGGGAGCTGTTTTTT
TRBD1	TRBV27	.	TRBJ2-6	CASSLFGTGGSGANVLTF	TGTGCCAGCAGTTTATTTGGGACAGGGGGATCTGGGGCCAACGTCCTGACTTTC
TRBD1	TRBV7-2	few	TRBJ1-1	CASSPGQAMNTEAFF	TGTGCCAGCAGCCCAGGACAGGCCATGAACACTGAAGCTTTCTTT
.	TRBV15	few	TRBJ1-4	CATSRDPGNNEKLFF	TGTGCCACCAGCAGAGATCCAGGGAACAATGAAAAACTGTTTTTT
.	TRBV20-1	many	TRBJ2-1	CSARDADLYNEQFF	TGCAGTGCTAGAGACGCGGACCTCTACAATGAGCAGTTCTTC
TRBD1	TRBV5-1	.	TRBJ2-5	CASSLVLGSQGASRQETQYF	TGCGCCAGCAGCTTGGTTCTTGGATCCCAGGGGGCTAGTCGCCAAGAGACCCAGTACTTC
TRBD1	TRBV18	many	TRBJ2-7	CASSPQGTAYEQYF	TGTGCCAGCTCACCACAGGGGACAGCCTACGAGCAGTACTTC
.	TRBV15	few	TRBJ1-5	CATSRDPGQRGGNQPQHF	TGTGCCACCAGCAGAGATCCCGGACAAAGAGGTGGCAATCAGCCCCAGCATTTT
TRBD2	TRBV7-3	.	TRBJ2-1	CASSRTSGGTNEQFF	TGTGCCAGCAGCCGGACTAGCGGGGGTACAAATGAGCAGTTCTTC
.	TRBV29-1	.	TRBJ1-3	CSVEDSSGNTIYF	TGCAGCGTTGAGGACAGCTCTGGAAACACCATATATTTT
TRBD2	TRBV29-1	many	TRBJ2-5	CSVVRLAAQETQYF	TGCAGCGTGGTTCGACTAGCGGCTCAAGAGACCCAGTACTTC
.	TRBV15	many	TRBJ2-1	CATSRDQASGGNEQFF	TGTGCCACCAGCAGAGATCAAGCGAGTGGCGGTAATGAGCAGTTCTTC
.	TRBV5-1	few	TRBJ2-6	CASSPLMSSGANVLTF	TGCGCCAGCAGCCCACTTATGAGCTCTGGGGCCAACGTCCTGACTTTC
.	TRBV5-1	many	TRBJ2-1	CASSFGDGFPYNEQFF	TGCGCCAGCAGCTTTGGGGACGGTTTCCCCTACAATGAGCAGTTCTTC
TRBD1	TRBV29-1	many	TRBJ1-4	CSATGKRNEKLFF	TGCAGCGCGACAGGGAAGAGGAATGAAAAACTGTTTTTT
.	TRBV20-1	.	TRBJ2-2	CSARDYRGANTGELFF	TGCAGTGCTAGAGATTATAGGGGGGCGAACACCGGGGAGCTGTTTTTT
TRBD2	TRBV29-1	many	TRBJ2-1	CSVGLAGGADEQFF	TGCAGCGTGGGACTAGCGGGAGGTGCGGATGAGCAGTTCTTC
TRBD2	TRBV4-3	few	TRBJ2-3	CASSQGGLADTQYF	TGCGCCAGCAGCCAAGGGGGACTAGCGGATACGCAGTATTTT
.	TRBV4-3	few	TRBJ2-3	CASSQDAGRGDTQYF	TGCGCCAGCAGCCAAGATGCAGGCCGTGGAGATACGCAGTATTTT
TRBD2	TRBV9	many	TRBJ2-1	CASSPTSGRASEQFF	TGTGCCAGCAGCCCGACTAGCGGGAGGGCCAGTGAGCAGTTCTTC
.	TRBV7-8	.	TRBJ2-5	CASSLVIRQETQYF	TGTGCCAGCAGCTTAGTTATCCGACAAGAGACCCAGTACTTC
TRBD2	TRBV14	many	TRBJ2-1	CASSQGRDRKNGGAYERDYNEQFF	TGTGCCAGCAGCCAAGGGCGTGATCGGAAGAATGGTGGGGCTTACGAGCGGGACTACAATGAGCAGTTCTTC
.	TRBV29-1	many	TRBJ2-3	CSGGGKDTQYF	TGCAGCGGCGGGGGCAAAGATACGCAGTATTTT
TRBD1	TRBV29-1	few	TRBJ2-1	CSVEDPTGGLSYNEQFF	TGCAGCGTTGAAGATCCAACAGGGGGCTTGTCCTACAATGAGCAGTTCTTC
.	TRBV28	many	TRBJ2-5	CASSLYPPETQYF	TGTGCCAGCAGTTTATACCCCCCAGAGACCCAGTACTTC
TRBD2	TRBV20-1	many	TRBJ2-3	CSATRGGFTDTQYF	TGCAGTGCGACGCGGGGGGGATTCACAGATACGCAGTATTTT
.	TRBV6-5	.	TRBJ2-2	CASSFEPNTGELFF	TGTGCCAGCAGTTTTGAACCGAACACCGGGGAGCTGTTTTTT
.	TRBV10-3	.	TRBJ2-3	CAISRSGPTQSTDTQYF	TGTGCCATCAGTCGTAGCGGACCCACCCAGAGCACAGATACGCAGTATTTT